This T cell receptor (beta chain) was sequenced in a study of T-cell memory formation after mild COVID-19. Study observations and caveats: Among clones contracting day 15 to 85, CD4/CD8 was balanced, whereas later expanders leaned CD4+.

CDR1 is SEHNR and CDR2 is FQNEAQ in the germline V gene (reference sequence). The CDR3 length is 12 residues. V lost 1 base and J lost 5, with 4 bases in between. TCRdb used MiXCR to reprocess the 5' RACE reads, holding one entry per CDR3 protein. Of tens of thousands of distinct CDR3 sequences listed, around 13% were seen once; the top ten hold around two fifths. About this clonotype itself: The antigen remains unidentified.

V gene TRBV7-9 combines with J gene TRBJ2-3; D unclear. Material for sequencing was PBMCs or a T cell subset sorted from them (not recorded which). The receptor was isolated from a man aged 18 to 30 who had mild COVID-19 (a few samples of this study predate the infection). Cell type and time point are not known. The CDR3 reads CASSLDGDTQYF. In DNA form, the CDR3 reads TGTGCCAGCAGCTTAGACGGAGATACGCAGTATTTT.